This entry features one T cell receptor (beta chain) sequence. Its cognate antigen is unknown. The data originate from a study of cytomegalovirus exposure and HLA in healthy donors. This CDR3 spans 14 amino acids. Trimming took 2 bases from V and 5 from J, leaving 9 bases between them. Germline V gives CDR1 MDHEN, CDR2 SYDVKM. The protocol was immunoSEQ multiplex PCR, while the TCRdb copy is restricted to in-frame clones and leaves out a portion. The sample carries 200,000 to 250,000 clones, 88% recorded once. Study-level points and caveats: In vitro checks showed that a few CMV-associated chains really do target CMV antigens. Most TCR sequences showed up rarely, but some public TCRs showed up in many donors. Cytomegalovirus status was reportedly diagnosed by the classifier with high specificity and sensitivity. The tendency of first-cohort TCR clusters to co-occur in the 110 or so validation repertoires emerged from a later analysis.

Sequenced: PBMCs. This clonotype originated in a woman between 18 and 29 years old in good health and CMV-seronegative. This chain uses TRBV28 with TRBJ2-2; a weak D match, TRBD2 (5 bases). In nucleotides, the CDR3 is TGTGCCAGCAGTTTAACGGGATCAACCGGGGAGCTGTTTTTT. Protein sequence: CASSLTGSTGELFF.